These T cell receptor beta chains were read from a single sample in a study of control samples from healthy donors and cancer patients. Assay: immunoSEQ multiplex PCR; the TCRdb copy retains only in-frame clones and omits some. Here the sample spans roughly 92,000 clones, about 88% being singletons. Material for sequencing was blood. The source of these receptors is a woman aged 50 to 65 in good health. The CDR3 runs from the conserved cysteine through the conserved F or W. D genes are given only for firm matches. Some rows mark clone size as missing; the rest say once, few, many or name a class of expanded clone.

-,TRBJ1-5,TRBV19,-,CASSSLGGRGVGNQPQHF,TGTGCCAGTAGTTCCCTGGGAGGGCGGGGGGTTGGCAATCAGCCCCAGCATTTT
-,TRBJ1-4,TRBV4-1,-,CASTVDGANEKLFF,TGCGCCAGCACCGTTGACGGAGCTAATGAAAAACTGTTTTTT
-,TRBJ2-5,TRBV7-7,TRBD2,CASSQTSGGKETQYF,TGTGCCAGCAGCCAGACTAGCGGGGGGAAAGAGACCCAGTACTTC
-,TRBJ2-5,TRBV7-5,-,CGAAKIQRGYQETQYF,TGTGGGGCAGCCAAGATCCAGCGGGGGTACCAAGAGACCCAGTACTTC
-,TRBJ1-1,TRBV4-2,-,CASSQDLGWQGRSTEAFF,TGTGCCAGCAGCCAAGATCTAGGGTGGCAGGGGCGGAGCACTGAAGCTTTCTTT
-,TRBJ2-3,TRBV18,-,CASSARLQTDTQYF,TGTGCCAGCTCCGCCCGCTTACAAACAGATACGCAGTATTTT
-,TRBJ1-2,TRBV9,-,CASSNGRGEGGHTF,TGTGCCAGCAGCAACGGACGGGGTGAGGGAGGCCACACCTTC
-,TRBJ2-1,TRBV6-2/TRBV6-3,TRBD2,CASSSGLAHINEQFF,TGTGCCAGCAGTTCGGGACTAGCCCACATCAATGAGCAGTTCTTC
-,TRBJ2-7,TRBV6-5,-,CASSDHTLSPQYF,TGTGCCAGTTCCGATCACACCCTATCGCCCCAGTACTTC
-,TRBJ2-3,TRBV9,-,CASSVQDLAIDTQYF,TGTGCCAGCAGCGTACAAGATCTCGCGATAGATACGCAGTATTTT
-,TRBJ1-6,TRBV5-8,-,CASSLSQGSSYNSPLHF,TGTGCCAGCAGCTTGTCGCAGGGGAGCTCCTATAATTCACCCCTCCACTTT
-,TRBJ2-1,TRBV9,TRBD2,CASSRRTSGRAESYNEQFF,TGTGCCAGCAGCAGACGGACTAGCGGGAGGGCCGAGTCCTACAATGAGCAGTTCTTC
-,TRBJ1-1,TRBV27,-,CASSLGGPNTEAFF,TGTGCCAGCAGTTTAGGAGGGCCGAACACTGAAGCTTTCTTT
once,TRBJ2-1,TRBV6-4,TRBD2,CASSDSTSGRAQFF,TGTGCCAGCAGTGACTCTACTAGCGGGAGGGCCCAGTTCTTC
-,TRBJ1-5,TRBV6-1,-,CASSEPGIPGNQPQHF,TGTGCCAGCAGTGAACCCGGCATCCCGGGAAATCAGCCCCAGCATTTT
-,TRBJ2-7,TRBV18,-,CASSPGQATEQYF,TGTGCCAGCTCACCAGGCCAAGCGACCGAGCAGTACTTC
-,TRBJ1-6,TRBV4-3,TRBD1,CASSQDVAGQVYSPLHF,TGCGCCAGCAGCCAAGATGTTGCAGGACAGGTTTATTCACCCCTCCACTTT
once,TRBJ1-6,TRBV21-1,-,CASSSPGDYRSYNSPLHF,TGTGCCAGCAGCAGTCCAGGGGATTATCGCTCCTATAATTCACCCCTCCACTTT
-,TRBJ2-5,TRBV7-8,TRBD2,CASSTGLAGAQETQYF,TGTGCCAGCAGCACCGGACTAGCGGGGGCTCAAGAGACCCAGTACTTC
-,TRBJ2-1,TRBV5-1,TRBD2,CASSLEAGGRVNEQFF,TGCGCCAGCAGCTTGGAGGCGGGGGGCCGGGTCAATGAGCAGTTCTTC
few,TRBJ2-1,TRBV6-2/TRBV6-3,TRBD2,CASSYSPGTSVAPHNEQFF,TGTGCCAGCAGTTACTCGCCTGGGACTAGCGTAGCCCCTCACAATGAGCAGTTCTTC
-,TRBJ2-7,TRBV10-3,-,CAISESTPRGRYEQYF,TGTGCCATCAGTGAGTCAACCCCCCGGGGTAGGTACGAGCAGTACTTC
-,TRBJ2-1,TRBV7-8,TRBD2,CASSYGAGGYDEQFF,TGTGCCAGCAGCTATGGAGCGGGAGGTTACGATGAGCAGTTCTTC
-,TRBJ2-2,TRBV3-1/TRBV3-2,TRBD2,CASSPTSGRAMGTGELFF,TGTGCCAGCAGCCCTACTAGCGGGAGGGCCATGGGGACCGGGGAGCTGTTTTTT
-,TRBJ1-5,TRBV6-6,-,CASSPGDQPQHF,TGTGCCAGCAGTCCTGGGGATCAGCCCCAGCATTTT
-,TRBJ1-5,TRBV5-6,-,CASSLNRLINQPQHF,TGTGCCAGCAGCTTGAACCGGCTGATCAATCAGCCCCAGCATTTT
-,TRBJ2-2,TRBV28,-,CASIERNTGELFF,TGTGCCAGCATTGAACGGAACACCGGGGAGCTGTTTTTT
medium-sized,TRBJ1-3,TRBV28,-,CASSPKTFSRNTIYF,TGTGCCAGCAGCCCAAAGACGTTTTCCAGAAACACCATATATTTT
-,TRBJ2-5,TRBV2,TRBD1,CASSDPRGSGETQYF,TGTGCCAGCAGTGACCCCAGGGGGTCCGGGGAGACCCAGTACTTC
-,TRBJ2-1,TRBV10-3,TRBD2,CAIRGGIANNEQFF,TGTGCCATCAGGGGGGGGATAGCCAACAATGAGCAGTTCTTC
-,TRBJ1-4,TRBV5-4,TRBD1,CASSPGTAIEKLFF,TGTGCCAGCAGCCCCGGGACAGCTATTGAAAAACTGTTTTTT
-,TRBJ2-2,TRBV4-3,-,CASSQDKGTGELFF,TGCGCCAGCAGCCAAGATAAGGGCACCGGGGAGCTGTTTTTT
-,TRBJ1-5,TRBV19,-,CASSIRGPRQPQHF,TGTGCCAGTAGTATTCGGGGGCCTCGCCAGCCCCAGCATTTT
-,TRBJ2-1,TRBV4-3,TRBD2,CASSPSTSGRIDLGNEQFF,TGCGCCAGCAGTCCCTCGACTAGCGGGAGAATAGATCTGGGCAATGAGCAGTTCTTC
few,TRBJ2-1,TRBV5-4,TRBD2,CASYVGGLNNEQFF,TGTGCCAGCTATGTGGGAGGGTTGAACAATGAGCAGTTCTTC
-,TRBJ2-5,TRBV7-2,-,CASSSSTAVLGTQYF,TGTGCCAGCAGCTCTTCGACGGCCGTGCTTGGGACCCAGTACTTC
few,TRBJ2-3,TRBV13,-,CASSSEKRTDTQYF,TGTGCCAGCAGCTCCGAGAAGCGGACAGATACGCAGTATTTT
-,TRBJ1-2,TRBV27,TRBD1,CASSADRDAYGYTF,TGTGCCAGCAGTGCCGACAGGGATGCCTATGGCTACACCTTC
-,TRBJ1-2,TRBV29-1,-,CSVDKVGQNYGYTF,TGCAGCGTTGATAAGGTTGGGCAAAACTATGGCTACACCTTC
-,TRBJ1-3,TRBV12-3/TRBV12-4,-,CASHGPSGNTIYF,TGTGCCAGCCATGGGCCTTCTGGAAACACCATATATTTT
-,TRBJ1-2,TRBV7-9,-,CASRGYGYTF,TGTGCCAGCAGGGGCTATGGCTACACCTTC
-,TRBJ1-6,TRBV3-1/TRBV3-2,TRBD1,CASRHRDRGRNSPLHF,TGTGCCAGCAGACACCGGGACAGGGGGCGAAATTCACCCCTCCACTTT
-,TRBJ2-1,TRBV6-4,TRBD1,CASSEQGGNNEQFF,TGTGCCAGCAGTGAACAGGGGGGCAACAATGAGCAGTTCTTC
-,TRBJ2-1,TRBV7-9,TRBD2,CASSLSGSGNEQFF,TGTGCCAGCAGCCTTAGCGGGAGTGGGAATGAGCAGTTCTTC
-,TRBJ2-7,TRBV11-3,TRBD1,CASSWTGFYEQYF,TGTGCCAGCAGCTGGACAGGGTTCTACGAGCAGTACTTC
-,TRBJ2-7,TRBV27,-,CASTLGVGYEQYF,TGTGCCAGCACCCTAGGGGTAGGGTACGAGCAGTACTTC
-,TRBJ1-3,TRBV5-1,TRBD1,CASSSTRGTGSGNTIYF,TGCGCCAGCAGTTCTACTCGGGGGACAGGGAGTGGAAACACCATATATTTT
-,TRBJ2-1,TRBV18,-,CASSPPLQGREYNEQFF,TGTGCCAGCTCACCACCCTTACAGGGTAGGGAGTACAATGAGCAGTTCTTC
-,TRBJ2-7,TRBV5-1,TRBD1,CASSPDRTYEQYF,TGCGCCAGCAGCCCGGACAGGACCTACGAGCAGTACTTC
-,TRBJ1-4,TRBV7-6,TRBD1,CASSSTSTGGRGEKLFF,TGTGCCAGCAGCTCTACGTCCACAGGGGGCCGGGGGGAAAAACTGTTTTTT
-,TRBJ2-1,TRBV27,TRBD1,CASSSSGQGLGYNEQFF,TGTGCCAGCAGTTCCTCGGGACAGGGGTTAGGGTACAATGAGCAGTTCTTC
-,TRBJ1-2,TRBV19,-,CASSIPLRLVAPYGYTF,TGTGCCAGTAGCATCCCACTACGCCTTGTGGCCCCCTATGGCTACACCTTC
-,TRBJ2-2,TRBV7-8,TRBD2,CASTPELALPRNTGELFF,TGTGCCAGCACCCCCGAACTAGCGCTGCCGAGGAACACCGGGGAGCTGTTTTTT
-,TRBJ1-6,TRBV7-9,TRBD1,CASSLGGQRNSPLHF,TGTGCCAGCAGCTTAGGGGGACAGAGAAATTCACCCCTCCACTTT
-,TRBJ2-5,TRBV11-2,-,CASSLDMETFQETQYF,TGTGCCAGCAGCTTAGATATGGAGACCTTCCAAGAGACCCAGTACTTC
-,TRBJ1-5,TRBV7-9,-,CASSPAGNQPQHF,TGTGCCAGCAGCCCCGCGGGCAATCAGCCCCAGCATTTT
once,TRBJ1-2,TRBV11-2,-,CASSLVPIVRGGPNYGYTF,TGTGCCAGCAGCTTAGTCCCCATTGTGAGGGGTGGTCCTAACTATGGCTACACCTTC
-,TRBJ1-1,TRBV27,-,CASSTAEGYGSAFF,TGTGCCAGCAGTACAGCGGAAGGATACGGTAGTGCTTTCTTT